These 25 T cell receptor beta chains originate from one sample sequenced in a study of blood T cell repertoires in COVID-19. Libraries were prepared by immunoSEQ multiplex PCR; TCRdb keeps only in-frame clonotypes and omits some of them. The profile shows under 350,000 clones, around 85% of them singletons. The sample comprised PBMCs or T cells enriched from blood (not recorded which). These receptors were obtained from a woman aged 40-49 years with acute COVID-19.

This clone came up once. The chain joins TRBV5-1 to TRBJ1-1; a weak D match, TRBD1 (5 bases). The CDR3 sequence is 13 residues long. V shed 4 bases and J shed 3 bases, with 10 bases lying between them. Per the germline V gene, CDR1 is SGHRS and CDR2 is YFSETQ. CDR3 coding DNA: TGCGCCAGCAGCGAAACAGGATACACTGAAGCTTTCTTT. It translates to CASSETGYTEAFF.

The chain carries TRBV19 and TRBJ2-1; 11 bases are a match to TRBD2. Trimming cost V 5 bases and J 7 bases; bases outside gene matches: 7. The CDR3 loop spans 15 amino acids. The germline V gene has CDR1 LNHDA and CDR2 SQIVND (reference sequence). CDR3 amino acids: CASSLLASGRNEQFF. CDR3 sequence (DNA): TGTGCCAGTAGTTTATTGGCTAGCGGGAGGAATGAGCAGTTCTTC.

In its sample, this clone was seen a few times. The chain has TRBV7-2 and TRBJ1-2, with 9 bases fitting TRBD1. The ends lost 7 bases at V and 7 bases at J; junction bases unmatched: 13. The CDR3 has 15 residues. Germline V gene lookup returns CDR1 SGHTA and CDR2 FQGNSA. The CDR3 DNA follows: TGTGCCAGCACCCCCTTTCGCGGGACAGGGATTGGCTACACCTTC. Protein sequence: CASTPFRGTGIGYTF.

The sample holds one count of this clone. This rearrangement joins TRBV5-6 to TRBJ2-1, with D unresolved. Trimming pared 4 bases from V and 5 bases from J, leaving 16 bases between. CDR3 length: 15 amino acids. Per the germline V gene, CDR1 is SGHDT and CDR2 is YYEEEE. DNA of the CDR3: TGTGCCAGCAGCAACGAGAAATATAAAAACAATGAGCAGTTCTTC. As protein: CASSNEKYKNNEQFF.

The genes are TRBV7-9 and TRBJ1-2, with 11 nucleotides matching TRBD1. Unmatched junction bases numbered 10, after V lost 2 bases and J lost 5 bases. CDR1 SEHNR and CDR2 FQNEAQ come from the germline V gene (reference sequence). The CDR3 is made up of 17 amino acids. DNA of the CDR3: TGTGCCAGCAGCTTACCGGGACAGGGGGTGTCTTGGTATGGCTACACCTTC. Its translation: CASSLPGQGVSWYGYTF. The variable domain in full, with the rest retrieved from reference TRBV7-9 and TRBJ1-2, is DTGVSQNPRHKITKRGQNVTFRCDPISEHNRLYWYRQTLGQGPEFLTYFQNEAQLEKSRLLSDRFSAERPKGSFSTLEIQRTEQGDSAMYLCASSLPGQGVSWYGYTFGSGTRLTVV.

The rearrangement joins TRBV15 to TRBJ1-2; TRBD1 is a possible D gene (5 bases). Germline CDR1 and CDR2: LNHNV and YYDKDF (reference sequence). V was trimmed by 3 bases and J by 4 bases, leaving 15 bases between them. The CDR3 is made up of 15 amino acids. The CDR3 reads CATSRAPDIIYGYTF. In DNA, the CDR3 is TGTGCCACCAGCAGGGCCCCGGACATCATCTATGGCTACACCTTC.

This clone appeared a few times. The chain combines TRBV3-1 (or the pseudogene TRBV3-2) with TRBJ1-4, with a weak D call TRBD1 (5 bases). The V end lost 0 bases, the J end lost 5 bases, and 10 bases lay between the germline ends. The CDR3 consists of 15 residues. In germline, CDR1 is LGHDT, CDR2 YNNKEL (reference sequence). CDR3 coding DNA: TGTGCCAGCAGCCAAGATGGCAGGGTGAATGAAAAACTGTTTTTT. Its translation is CASSQDGRVNEKLFF.

This clone was seen a single time. The chain uses TRBV5-1 and TRBJ1-1, with a possible D match to TRBD1 (6 bases). Trimming pared 0 bases from V and 1 base from J, leaving 16 bases between. This CDR3 is 17 amino acids long. From germline, CDR1 is SGHRS and CDR2 YFSETQ. CDR3 bases: TGCGCCAGCAGCTTGGACGGCCAGGGGTATTCGAACACTGAAGCTTTCTTT. It is translated as CASSLDGQGYSNTEAFF.

The chain has TRBV9 and TRBJ1-1; no firm D call. Germline-derived CDR1 and CDR2 are SGDLS and YYNGEE. This CDR3 comprises 14 residues. Trimming took 0 bases from V and 6 from J, leaving 12 bases between them. CDR3 sequence (DNA): TGTGCCAGCAGCGTAGATCCGGGTTCGGCTGAAGCTTTCTTT. Encoded protein: CASSVDPGSAEAFF.

The chain is built from TRBV7-9 and TRBJ1-2; D remains ambiguous. From germline, CDR1 is SEHNR and CDR2 FQNEAQ (reference sequence). Trimming pared 5 bases from V and 13 bases from J, leaving 20 bases between. This CDR3 is built from 13 residues. CDR3 DNA: TGTGCCAGCAGCCCTCTCGCCCTTCTAATGAGCACCTTC. This gives the protein CASSPLALLMSTF.

V usage is TRBV25-1 and J usage is TRBJ1-1; perhaps TRBD1 as D (6 bases). Germline V gives CDR1 MGHDK, CDR2 SYGVNS. CDR3 length: 15 amino acids. V was pared by 6 bases and J by 3 bases, with 17 bases between. CDR3 in DNA: TGTGCCAGCAGCTCCCCCCGAGAGGGGGACACTGAAGCTTTCTTT. This sequence encodes CASSSPREGDTEAFF.

J is TRBJ2-5 and V is TRBV2; 7 nucleotides align to TRBD1. CDR3 length equals 15 residues. V was pared by 3 bases and J by 2 bases, with 6 bases of the junction left unmatched. CDR1 is SNHLY and CDR2 is FYNNEI in the germline V gene. This CDR3 reads CASSDGTDYQETQYF. The CDR3, as DNA: TGTGCCAGCAGTGATGGGACAGACTATCAAGAGACCCAGTACTTC.

The V call is TRBV5-4, the J call TRBJ1-6, with TRBD1 identical over 9 bases. The CDR3 extends over 15 amino acids. CDR1 SGHNT and CDR2 YYREEE come from the germline V gene (reference sequence). V gave up 0 bases and J gave up 7 bases; unmatched junction bases: 2. The CDR3 DNA follows: TGTGCCAGCAGCTTGGCCGGGACAGGGAATTCACCCCTCCACTTT. It translates to CASSLAGTGNSPLHF.

J is TRBJ1-1 and V is TRBV28; TRBD1 is a possible D gene (6 bases). Germline V gene data show CDR1 as MDHEN and CDR2 as SYDVKM. This CDR3 spans 14 amino acids. V dropped 10 bases and J dropped 1 base, with 16 bases sitting between them. The CDR3 sequence is CATKPGHRNTEAFF. In DNA, the CDR3 is TGTGCCACTAAGCCGGGACACCGGAACACTGAAGCTTTCTTT. The whole variable domain, remainder taken from reference TRBV28 and TRBJ1-1, is DVKVTQSSRYLVKRTGEKVFLECVQDMDHENMFWYRQDPGLGLRLIYFSYDVKMKEKGDIPEGYSVSREKKERFSLILESASTNQTSMYLCATKPGHRNTEAFFGQGTRLTVV.

V is TRBV6-5 and J is TRBJ2-2; TRBD1 aligns across 7 bases. Germline CDR1 MNHEY, CDR2 SVGAGI. The CDR3 length is 15 residues. V lost 6 bases, J lost 1 base, and 5 bases stayed unmatched. Here the CDR3 DNA reads TGTGCCAGCAGGAGGGACAGACTGAACACCGGGGAGCTGTTTTTT. This codes for CASRRDRLNTGELFF.

This clone occurred once. The rearrangement links TRBV5-1 to TRBJ2-3; 10 bases fit TRBD1. The CDR3 contains 15 residues. V trimming: 4 bases; J trimming: 4 bases; junction bases outside the gene matches: 6. Per germline, CDR1 SGHRS and CDR2 YFSETQ. This CDR3 is CASSPGDRGPDTQYF. Here the CDR3 DNA reads TGCGCCAGCAGCCCAGGGGACAGGGGCCCAGATACGCAGTATTTT.

This rearrangement joins TRBV18 to TRBJ1-2, with D possibly matching TRBD1 (5 bases). Germline CDR1 is KGHSH and CDR2 is LQKENI. The CDR3 is made up of 14 amino acids. V gave up 2 bases and J gave up 5 bases, with 12 bases separating them. The CDR3 sequence: CASSPGEGAYGYTF. As DNA, the CDR3 is TGTGCCAGCTCACCAGGGGAAGGGGCATATGGCTACACCTTC.

V usage is TRBV5-4 and J usage is TRBJ2-3, with a weak D call TRBD2 (5 bases). V lost 7 bases to trimming and J lost 10 bases, with 19 bases between them. CDR1 SGHNT and CDR2 YYREEE come from the germline V gene (reference sequence). This CDR3 has 13 residues. The CDR3 sequence is CASAGIHGAPQYF. The DNA of the CDR3 is TGTGCCAGCGCCGGGATTCATGGCGCTCCGCAGTATTTT.

The chain recombines TRBV7-2 with TRBJ1-3, with D possibly being TRBD1 (5 bases). The germline V gene has CDR1 SGHTA and CDR2 FQGNSA. V lost 3 bases to trimming and J lost 2 bases, with 20 bases between them. The CDR3 consists of 18 residues. DNA of the CDR3: TGTGCCAGCAGCTTGGGTTTGAAGGGGTTTTCAACTGGAAACACCATATATTTT. This translates into CASSLGLKGFSTGNTIYF.

The chain joins TRBV10-3 to TRBJ2-7; 7 nucleotides match TRBD1. The J segment lost 3 bases and the V segment lost 0 bases, leaving 2 bases of the junction unmatched. The CDR3 extends over 14 amino acids. Germline CDR1 ENHRY, CDR2 SYGVKD. The DNA for the CDR3 is TGTGCCATCAGTGAGTCGGGGACAGACTACGAGCAGTACTTC. This encodes CAISESGTDYEQYF.

The rearrangement links TRBV27 to TRBJ2-7; 7 bases map to TRBD2. Losses at the gene ends were 5 bases for V and 0 bases for J; bases not matched to a gene: 4. Germline-derived CDR1 and CDR2 are MNHEY and SMNVEV (reference sequence). The CDR3 length is 14 residues. The CDR3 protein is CASSLAGVSYEQYF. The CDR3 DNA sequence: TGTGCCAGCAGTCTGGCGGGAGTCTCCTACGAGCAGTACTTC.

This chain links TRBV6-1 with TRBJ2-3; D remains unclear. The germline V gene encodes CDR1 MNHNS and CDR2 SASEGT. V was clipped by 2 bases and J by 0 bases, with 12 bases between them. The CDR3 is 16 residues long. The DNA for the CDR3 is TGTGCCAGCAGTGAATCTGTCGCGCTTAGCACAGATACGCAGTATTTT. It translates to CASSESVALSTDTQYF.

The chain recombines TRBV29-1 with TRBJ1-2, with 7 bases matching TRBD1. Trimming removed 7 bases from V and 8 bases from J; junction bases left unmatched: 7. The V gene's germline CDR1 is SQVTM and CDR2 ANQGSEA. CDR3 length: 11 amino acids. CDR3 in amino acids: CSAHRGRGYTF. CDR3 sequence (DNA): TGCAGCGCCCACAGGGGTCGCGGCTACACCTTC. Complete variable domain (other parts from reference TRBV29-1 and TRBJ1-2): SAVISQKPSRDICQRGTSLTIQCQVDSQVTMMFWYRQQPGQSLTLIATANQGSEATYESGFVIDKFPISRPNLTFSTLTVSNMSPEDSSIYLCSAHRGRGYTFGSGTRLTVV.

V usage is TRBV7-2 and J usage is TRBJ1-2, with TRBD1 matching over 8 bases. This CDR3 is 15 amino acids long. Per the germline V gene, CDR1 is SGHTA and CDR2 is FQGNSA. With V trimmed by 4 bases and J by 4 bases, 8 bases remained unmatched. The CDR3 sequence: CASSSRQGAVYGYTF. Written as DNA, the CDR3 is TGTGCCAGCAGCTCACGTCAGGGGGCAGTCTATGGCTACACCTTC. Combining the CDR3 with reference TRBV7-2 and TRBJ1-2 gives the whole variable domain GAGVSQSPSNKVTEKGKDVELRCDPISGHTALYWYRQSLGQGLEFLIYFQGNSAPDKSGLPSDRFSAERTGGSVSTLTIQRTQQEDSAVYLCASSSRQGAVYGYTFGSGTRLTVV.

The gene calls are TRBV9 and TRBJ2-1, with 7 bases matching TRBD2. CDR1 SGDLS and CDR2 YYNGEE come from the germline V gene. The CDR3 runs 15 residues. V was pared by 0 bases and J by 3 bases, with 3 bases of the junction left unmatched. CDR3 sequence (DNA): TGTGCCAGCAGCGTAGTTGGGACTAACTACAATGAGCAGTTCTTC. Amino acid sequence: CASSVVGTNYNEQFF.